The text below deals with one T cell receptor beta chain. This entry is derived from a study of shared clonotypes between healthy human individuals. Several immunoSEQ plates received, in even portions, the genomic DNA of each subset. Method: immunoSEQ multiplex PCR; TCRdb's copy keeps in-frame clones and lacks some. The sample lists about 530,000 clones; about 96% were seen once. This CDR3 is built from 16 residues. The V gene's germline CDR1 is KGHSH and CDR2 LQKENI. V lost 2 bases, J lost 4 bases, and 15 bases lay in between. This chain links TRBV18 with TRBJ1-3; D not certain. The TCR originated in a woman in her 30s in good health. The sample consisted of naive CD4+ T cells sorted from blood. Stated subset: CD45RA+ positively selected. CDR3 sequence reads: CASSPGVEGYGNTIYF. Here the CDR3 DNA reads TGTGCCAGCTCACCAGGTGTTGAGGGTTACGGAAACACCATATATTTT.